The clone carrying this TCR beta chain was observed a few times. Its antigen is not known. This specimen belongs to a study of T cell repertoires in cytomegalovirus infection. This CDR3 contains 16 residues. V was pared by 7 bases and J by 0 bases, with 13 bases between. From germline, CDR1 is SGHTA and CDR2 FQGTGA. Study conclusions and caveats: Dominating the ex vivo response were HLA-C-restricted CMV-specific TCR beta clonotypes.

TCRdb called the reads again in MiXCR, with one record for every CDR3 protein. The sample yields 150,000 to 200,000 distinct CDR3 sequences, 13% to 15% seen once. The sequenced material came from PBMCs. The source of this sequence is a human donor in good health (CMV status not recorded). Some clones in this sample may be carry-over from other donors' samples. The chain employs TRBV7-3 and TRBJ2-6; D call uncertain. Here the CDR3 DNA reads TGTGCCAGCACTGTAGAGGCAGGCTCTGGGGCCAACGTCCTGACTTTC. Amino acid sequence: CASTVEAGSGANVLTF.